This is a list of T cell receptor beta chains from one sample in a study of blood T cell repertoires in COVID-19. Generated by immunoSEQ multiplex PCR, the TCRdb table keeps only in-frame clones and is missing some. The table shows about 300,000 clones, with about 90% occurring only once. Sequenced input: peripheral blood. The origin of the receptors is a woman in her twenties or thirties with COVID-19, enrolled during active disease. Each CDR3 is given without its conserved first and last residue.

v_call	j_call	cdr3_length	cdr3_aa
TRBV29-1	TRBJ2-1	14	SVVEKVQGLNNEQF
TRBV28	TRBJ1-6	13	ASTRRGIYNSPLH
TRBV28	TRBJ1-2	12	ASSLGNRGYGYT
TRBV21-1	TRBJ1-5	17	ASSLKVAVTGADNQPQH
TRBV11-2	TRBJ2-1	12	ASHDPGGYNEQF
TRBV18	TRBJ2-5	12	ASSSGGFQETQY
TRBV7-2	TRBJ1-1	12	ASSLDRAGTEAF
TRBV15	TRBJ2-5	12	ATTYQGAWETQY
TRBV29-1	TRBJ2-7	11	SVVGGSSYEQY
TRBV7-9	TRBJ2-1	16	ASSLGGWRGVSYNEQF
TRBV27	TRBJ1-2	13	ASSLRGEGGYGYT
TRBV24-1	TRBJ2-2	13	ATSDPRTRTGELF
TRBV28	TRBJ1-2	13	ASSLAGGANYGYT
TRBV2	TRBJ1-4	14	ASSETQGMANEKLF
TRBV3-1/TRBV3-2	TRBJ2-7	11	ASSVGGAYEQY
TRBV11-3	TRBJ2-3	9	ASSNTDTQY
TRBV29-1	TRBJ2-5	10	SAMTAQETQY
TRBV9	TRBJ1-1	16	ASSTDREEVTGYTEAF
TRBV19	TRBJ1-1	12	ASTLTGQNTEAF
TRBV7-2	TRBJ1-1	11	ASKRTGGHVAF
TRBV19	TRBJ1-2	10	ASSVRQGGYT
TRBV27	TRBJ2-1	12	ASSLQGTHNEQF
TRBV6-5	TRBJ1-4	12	ASTITGGNEKLF
TRBV1	TRBJ2-5	15	TSSQEGLASEEETQY
TRBV2	TRBJ2-2	10	ASSGGTGELF
TRBV21-1	TRBJ1-4	14	ASSKGGRTGARKLF
TRBV27	TRBJ2-2	17	ASSLCPTTSGGATGELF
TRBV2	TRBJ1-2	13	ASSALRGLNYGYT
TRBV7-3	TRBJ2-1	11	ASTEYQGIEQF
TRBV10-3	TRBJ1-6	9	ATTSGTPLH
TRBV5-1	TRBJ1-3	11	ASSVSSGNTIY
TRBV6-5	TRBJ2-3	13	ASTAPGGLSDTQY
TRBV5-5	TRBJ1-1	11	ASSEQVGTEAF
TRBV27	TRBJ2-2	12	ASSIGLAAGELF
TRBV2	TRBJ2-3	16	ASSGRVLTSGVGDTQY
TRBV30	TRBJ2-5	12	AWRESASGETQY
TRBV13	TRBJ2-6	12	ASSLRSGANVLT
TRBV7-8	TRBJ2-3	11	ASSLLGTDTQY
TRBV7-9	TRBJ1-2	10	ASSSEDYGYT
TRBV6-5	TRBJ2-7	11	ASSLQGSYEQY
TRBV2	TRBJ1-4	13	ASRGTGGTNEKLF
TRBV7-2	TRBJ2-4	11	ASSPGGLNIQY
TRBV6-5	TRBJ2-7	8	ATMQGEQY
TRBV6-5	TRBJ1-2	12	ATCPGTNHYGYT
TRBV18	TRBJ1-4	14	ASSPQGQTTNEKLF
TRBV7-9	TRBJ2-1	14	ASSHERTGRLNEQF
TRBV4-3	TRBJ1-6	13	ASSQEKTANSPLH
TRBV3-1/TRBV3-2	TRBJ1-1	11	ASSGQSSTEAF
TRBV18	TRBJ2-2	13	ASSRWQGDTGELF
TRBV2	TRBJ2-5	11	ASTEGLGETQY